One sample yielded the 18 T cell receptor beta chains listed below, sequenced in a study of blood T cell repertoires in COVID-19. Measured with immunoSEQ multiplex PCR; TCRdb has only the in-frame clones, and not every one. The sample contains 200,000 to 250,000 clones, 85% of which appear only once. The sample was PBMCs or T cells enriched from blood (not recorded which). These TCRs come from a man in his forties who had recovered from COVID-19.

V usage is TRBV4-1 and J usage is TRBJ2-7; a weak D match, TRBD2 (6 bases). The germline CDR1 and CDR2 sequences are MGHRA and YSYEKL. V was shortened by 1 base and J by 4 bases, with 14 bases between the two germline ends. CDR3 size: 15 residues. CDR3 DNA sequence: TGCGCCAGCAGCCAAGTCGGGAGCCCGGGGTACGAGCAGTACTTC. Its protein is CASSQVGSPGYEQYF.

The chain carries TRBV19 and TRBJ1-3, with D possibly matching TRBD1 (5 bases). Germline CDR1 LNHDA, CDR2 SQIVND (reference sequence). CDR3 length equals 15 residues. V was trimmed by 7 bases and J by 0 bases, leaving 13 bases between them. The DNA for the CDR3 is TGTGCCAGTAATCCAACAGGTGGCTCTGGAAACACCATATATTTT. It translates to CASNPTGGSGNTIYF. Supplemented by reference TRBV19 and TRBJ1-3, the full variable domain reads DGGITQSPKYLFRKEGQNVTLSCEQNLNHDAMYWYRQDPGQGLRLIYYSQIVNDFQKGDIAEGYSVSREKKESFPLTVTSAQKNPTAFYLCASNPTGGSGNTIYFGEGSWLTVV.

As DNA, the CDR3 is TGTGCTAGTGGTCTCCAATCGGGTGAAGCTTTCTTT. Encoded protein: CASGLQSGEAFF. The chain uses TRBV12-5 and TRBJ1-1; D unclear. The CDR3 runs 12 residues. V lost 5 bases and J lost 7, with 11 bases in between. Germline lookup yields CDR1 LGHNT and CDR2 FRNRAP.

The chain recombines TRBV5-1 with TRBJ1-5; maybe TRBD1 (5 bases). The V end lost 0 bases, the J end lost 6 bases, and 13 bases lay between the germline ends. The CDR3 contains 15 residues. Per germline, CDR1 SGHRS and CDR2 YFSETQ. The CDR3 reads CASSLGQGGGQPQHF. DNA of the CDR3: TGCGCCAGCAGCTTGGGGCAGGGTGGCGGTCAGCCCCAGCATTTT.

The chain carries TRBV5-1 and TRBJ2-3; TRBD2 matches at 7 bases. After removal of 5 bases from V and 0 bases from J, the junction contained 6 bases not matched to a gene. The germline CDR1 and CDR2 sequences are SGHRS and YFSETQ. CDR3 length: 15 amino acids. The CDR3 bases are TGCGCCAGCAGACTCCCGGGACTAAGCACAGATACGCAGTATTTT. It yields the protein CASRLPGLSTDTQYF.

The V gene is TRBV5-4, the J gene TRBJ1-4; no definite D call. V was shortened by 4 bases and J by 4 bases, with 8 bases between the two germline ends. CDR1 is SGHNT and CDR2 is YYREEE in the germline V gene (reference sequence). CDR3 length: 13 amino acids. Here the CDR3 DNA reads TGTGCCAGCAGCGGTAGATTTAATGAAAAACTGTTTTTT. Its translation: CASSGRFNEKLFF. Full variable domain (missing parts from reference TRBV5-4 and TRBJ1-4): ETGVTQSPTHLIKTRGQQVTLRCSSQSGHNTVSWYQQALGQGPQFIFQYYREEENGRGNFPPRFSGLQFPNYSSELNVNALELDDSALYLCASSGRFNEKLFFGSGTQLSVL.

This clone was recorded a few times. The chain carries TRBV28 and TRBJ2-3, with D uncertain. This CDR3 contains 13 residues. V shed 5 bases and J shed 0 bases, with 6 bases lying between them. Per the germline V gene, CDR1 is MDHEN and CDR2 is SYDVKM. CDR3 coding DNA: TGTGCCAGCAGTCCCCAAAGCACAGATACGCAGTATTTT. This encodes CASSPQSTDTQYF.

This chain uses TRBV9 with TRBJ1-1; TRBD1 is a possible D gene (5 bases). The CDR3 has 15 residues. The germline gives CDR1 SGDLS, CDR2 YYNGEE. Trimming cost V 6 bases and J 1 base, with 16 bases left between them. CDR3 region: CASTGTVAGNTEAFF. The CDR3, as DNA: TGTGCCAGCACAGGGACTGTAGCGGGGAACACTGAAGCTTTCTTT.

V gene TRBV5-5 combines with J gene TRBJ1-6, with TRBD1 identical over 11 bases. After removal of 3 bases from V and 5 bases from J, the junction contained 4 bases not matched to a gene. CDR1 is SGHKS, CDR2 YYEKEE, per germline (reference sequence). This CDR3 is built from 16 residues. CDR3 bases: TGTGCCAGCAGCTGGGGACAGGGGGTAGATAATTCACCCCTCCACTTT. As protein: CASSWGQGVDNSPLHF.

V is TRBV19 and J is TRBJ2-6, with D perhaps TRBD1 (5 bases). Trimming pared 3 bases from V and 0 bases from J, leaving 9 bases between. Germline V gene sequence: CDR1 LNHDA, CDR2 SQIVND (reference sequence). This CDR3 contains 16 residues. The CDR3, as DNA: TGTGCCAGTAGTATGTCCAGGGCCTCTGGGGCCAACGTCCTGACTTTC. It yields the protein CASSMSRASGANVLTF.

The CDR3 reads CASSIRAGGYNEQFF. The CDR3 DNA sequence: TGTGCCAGTAGTATTAGAGCGGGAGGGTACAATGAGCAGTTCTTC. The V call is TRBV19, the J call TRBJ2-1; the match to TRBD2 covers 10 bases. The J segment lost 4 bases and the V segment lost 3 bases, leaving 3 bases of the junction unmatched. CDR3 length equals 15 residues. Germline V gene data show CDR1 as LNHDA and CDR2 as SQIVND (reference sequence).

V gene TRBV5-1 combines with J gene TRBJ2-1; D not certain. The length of the CDR3 is 16 residues. V was pared by 0 bases and J by 5 bases, with 15 bases between. The V gene's germline CDR1 is SGHRS and CDR2 YFSETQ. The CDR3 loop is CASSLGFFSPHNEQFF. In DNA form, the CDR3 reads TGCGCCAGCAGCTTGGGGTTCTTTAGCCCCCACAATGAGCAGTTCTTC.

The rearrangement uses TRBV6-2 or TRBV6-3 and TRBJ2-4; D might be TRBD1 (6 bases). This CDR3 region has 17 residues. The V gene lost 5 bases and the J gene lost 0 bases, with 17 bases spanning the gap. Germline V gene data show CDR1 as MNHEY and CDR2 as SVGEGT. This chain's CDR3 is CASSHPNRDKAKNIQYF. The CDR3 DNA sequence: TGTGCCAGCAGTCACCCCAACCGGGACAAAGCCAAAAACATTCAGTACTTC.

The gene calls are TRBV5-4 and TRBJ2-1; a possible D gene is TRBD1 (5 bases). Trimming removed 0 bases at V and 6 bases at J, with 16 bases between. The CDR3 covers 16 residues. Germline CDR1 is SGHNT and CDR2 is YYREEE (reference sequence). The CDR3 protein is CASSLAGRAVSNEQFF. CDR3 nucleotide sequence: TGTGCCAGCAGCTTGGCCGGCAGGGCGGTGAGCAATGAGCAGTTCTTC. Based on the CDR3 plus reference TRBV5-4 and TRBJ2-1, the full variable domain is ETGVTQSPTHLIKTRGQQVTLRCSSQSGHNTVSWYQQALGQGPQFIFQYYREEENGRGNFPPRFSGLQFPNYSSELNVNALELDDSALYLCASSLAGRAVSNEQFFGPGTRLTVL.

This clone was found once. This chain joins TRBV12-5 and TRBJ2-1; TRBD2 matches 8 bases. CDR3 size: 17 residues. Germline V CDR1 and CDR2: LGHNT, FRNRAP. V lost 0 bases to trimming and J lost 5 bases; unmatched junction nucleotides: 9. The DNA for the CDR3 is TGTGCTAGTGGTTTGGTACTCGGTAGCGGGATACACAATGAGCAGTTCTTC. It encodes CASGLVLGSGIHNEQFF.

In this sample, this clone turned up once. This sequence joins TRBV5-1 and TRBJ2-3; 7 nucleotides match TRBD2. Germline CDR1 and CDR2: SGHRS and YFSETQ. Losses at the gene ends were 4 bases for V and 4 bases for J; bases not matched to a gene: 6. The CDR3 has 14 amino acids. CDR3 loop: CASSAQTSSDTQYF. The DNA of the CDR3 is TGCGCCAGCAGCGCGCAGACTAGCTCAGATACGCAGTATTTT.

V and J are TRBV5-1 and TRBJ2-3; 7 bases line up with TRBD2. CDR3 length: 15 residues. CDR1 SGHRS and CDR2 YFSETQ come from the germline V gene. V shed 0 bases, J shed 3 bases, and the junction held 4 bases outside the gene matches. This chain's CDR3 is CASSLGAGVTDTQYF. CDR3 sequence (DNA): TGCGCCAGCAGCTTGGGGGCGGGAGTGACAGATACGCAGTATTTT.

This chain joins TRBV5-5 and TRBJ1-3, with D unresolved. The CDR3 extends over 15 amino acids. The germline CDR1 and CDR2 sequences are SGHKS and YYEKEE (reference sequence). Trimming took off 1 base at V and 0 bases at J, with 8 bases between the two ends. CDR3 region: CASSLQTGSGNTIYF. CDR3 sequence (DNA): TGTGCCAGCAGCTTGCAAACCGGCTCTGGAAACACCATATATTTT.